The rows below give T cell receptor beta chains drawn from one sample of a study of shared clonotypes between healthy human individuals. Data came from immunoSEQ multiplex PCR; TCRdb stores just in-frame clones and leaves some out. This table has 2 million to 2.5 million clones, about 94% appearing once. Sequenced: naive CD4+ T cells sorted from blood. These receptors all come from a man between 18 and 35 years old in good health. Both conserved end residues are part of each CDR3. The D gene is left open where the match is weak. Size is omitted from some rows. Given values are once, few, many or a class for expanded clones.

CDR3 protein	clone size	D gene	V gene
CASSFQPGDREAFF	NA	NA	TRBV7-3
CASSLGRQDTQYF	NA	NA	TRBV7-7
CASSPSGTADGELFF	NA	NA	TRBV7-7
CASSLLAGSYTQYF	NA	TRBD2	TRBV7-2
CASSTRPGSVNTEAFF	NA	NA	TRBV27
CASSSGKSEKLFF	NA	NA	TRBV6-5
CASSSVSNYGYTF	NA	NA	TRBV7-9
CASSFDVNTEAFF	NA	NA	TRBV5-4
CASSGGRGFGAFF	NA	NA	TRBV6-5
CASSPGQGATNEKLFF	NA	TRBD1	TRBV5-8
CASSSLSTGLSSPLHF	few	TRBD1	TRBV28
CASSPGGTPRGYTF	NA	NA	TRBV27
CASSAWTGPYEQFF	NA	TRBD1	TRBV9
CASSQDPVGVRQETQYF	NA	NA	TRBV4-1
CASRGRHEQYF	NA	NA	TRBV10-2
CASSLRVYEQYF	NA	NA	TRBV5-6
CAWSVGLTGFIYEQYF	NA	NA	TRBV30
CASSLGNRDRESDEQYF	NA	TRBD1	TRBV11-3
CASRVVPQTNSPLHF	NA	NA	TRBV6-1
CASSSLGGEETQYF	NA	TRBD2	TRBV5-1
CASSLGDRLSYEQYF	NA	NA	TRBV5-6
CASSTVGDRSSYNSPLHF	NA	TRBD1	TRBV7-8
CASSQVGSNQPQHF	NA	NA	TRBV4-1
CASSLGQGSNEQFF	NA	TRBD1	TRBV5-1
CASSLDGVEQFF	NA	NA	TRBV7-7
CASSLVLGGYANGSGNTIYF	NA	NA	TRBV13
CASSVGMNTEAFF	NA	NA	TRBV9
CASSSDRNQPQHF	NA	NA	TRBV18
CASTRTGFGYTF	few	NA	TRBV19
CASSYGQGGSPLHF	NA	TRBD1	TRBV6-6
CASSLAPLDRDEQYF	NA	TRBD1	TRBV5-1
CASSEKAGGNTGELFF	NA	TRBD2	TRBV2
CASSQAGNTIYF	NA	NA	TRBV4-1
CSVRTSGGASTDTQYF	NA	TRBD2	TRBV29-1
CASSQIGGTEAFF	NA	NA	TRBV7-2
CASSSGLMNTGELFF	once	NA	TRBV2
CASSSFGGGSPLHF	NA	NA	TRBV27